Below are 28 T cell receptor beta chains sequenced from a single sample in a study of T cells in Graves' hyperthyroidism and ophthalmopathy. There were TCR beta CDR3 regions amplified from RNA transcripts. A first-round RT-PCR of the TCR CDR3 used the HTBI primer set. TCRdb recomputed calls from the multiplex PCR reads with MiXCR, one row per CDR3 protein. The table lists hundreds of thousands of distinct CDR3 sequences, about 20% of them singletons. Sequencing was carried out using blood. These receptors were obtained from a man aged 40-55 years with Graves' ophthalmopathy.

In the case of this clonotype: One junction end disagrees with the germline gene, perhaps due to a read error. The rearrangement joins TRBV4-3 to TRBJ1-1; weak D call: TRBD1 (6 bases). The CDR3 runs 14 residues. The germline V gene has CDR1 LGHNA and CDR2 YSLEER. CDR3 residues: CSSSHSPGAGEAFF. The CDR3 DNA follows: TGCTCCAGCAGCCACTCCCCGGGGGCCGGTGAAGCTTTCTTT.

This clonotype showed up just a few times. This chain connects TRBV19 to TRBJ2-1, with a weak D call TRBD1 (5 bases). The V end was cut by 3 bases, the J end by 0 bases, with 15 bases between. Per germline, CDR1 LNHDA and CDR2 SQIVND (reference sequence). The length of the CDR3 is 17 residues. DNA of the CDR3: TGTGCCAGTAGTATGGGGCCAGCGCGACGCTCCTACAATGAGCAGTTCTTC. Its protein product is CASSMGPARRSYNEQFF.

This clonotype has only a few counts. The rearrangement uses TRBV2 and TRBJ2-1; 7 bases line up with TRBD2. The germline gives CDR1 SNHLY, CDR2 FYNNEI. This CDR3 is 15 amino acids long. Trimming took 8 bases from V and 0 from J; bases not matched to a gene: 7. CDR3 in amino acids: CASFGGVSSYNEQFF. DNA for the CDR3: TGTGCCAGCTTTGGGGGGGTCAGCTCCTACAATGAGCAGTTCTTC.

The chain employs TRBV6-2 or TRBV6-3 and TRBJ1-5; no clear D. CDR1 and CDR2 (germline): MNHEY, SVGEGT. This CDR3 has 15 residues. The V end lost 4 bases, the J end lost 0 bases, and 10 bases lay between the germline ends. CDR3 nucleotides: TGTGCCAGCAGTTTGAGAGGTTATAGCAATCAGCCCCAGCATTTT. This encodes CASSLRGYSNQPQHF.

Ten or more counts support this clonotype. The chain is built from TRBV3-1 and TRBJ2-3; TRBD1 matches 7 bases. Looked up from germline, CDR1 is LGHDT and CDR2 is YNNKEL (reference sequence). The CDR3 is 14 residues long. Trimming at V came to 4 bases and at J to 6 bases, leaving 7 bases not matched to a gene. The DNA for the CDR3 is TGTGCCAGCAGCCCGACAGGGAAGGAGGATACGCAGTATTTT. It codes for CASSPTGKEDTQYF.

The V call is TRBV5-1, the J call TRBJ1-2, with a possible D match to TRBD1 (5 bases). CDR3 length equals 14 residues. V lost 3 bases and J 10 bases, leaving 19 bases between the germline ends. Germline V gene data show CDR1 as SGHRS and CDR2 as YFSETQ. The CDR3, as DNA: TGCGCCAGCAGCTCAGGAACCGGGACTGAGACCTACACCTTC. It yields the protein CASSSGTGTETYTF. Full variable domain (remainder filled in from reference TRBV5-1 and TRBJ1-2): KAGVTQTPRYLIKTRGQQVTLSCSPISGHRSVSWYQQTPGQGLQFLFEYFSETQRNKGNFPGRFSGRQFSNSRSEMNVSTLELGDSALYLCASSSGTGTETYTFGSGTRLTVV.

This rearrangement joins TRBV7-2 to TRBJ2-1; D gene ambiguous. Trimming pared 4 bases from V and 10 bases from J, leaving 17 bases between. This CDR3 has 14 amino acids. CDR1 and CDR2 (germline): SGHTA, FQGNSA. This CDR3 is CASSSVSVFGEQFF. CDR3 nucleotide sequence: TGTGCCAGCAGCTCAGTTTCAGTCTTCGGAGAGCAGTTCTTC.

The chain joins TRBV19 to TRBJ2-7, with D perhaps being TRBD1 or TRBD2 (6 bases each). There are 12 residues in the CDR3. Germline loops: CDR1 LNHDA, CDR2 SQIVND (reference sequence). V was shortened by 6 bases and J by 7 bases, with 13 bases between the two germline ends. CDR3 amino acids: CASRSGAGEQYF. CDR3 DNA sequence: TGTGCCAGTAGATCAGGGGCGGGGGAGCAGTACTTC.

The table lists this clonotype with a few counts. The chain uses TRBV18 and TRBJ1-6; no clear D. The V end was cut by 4 bases, the J end by 9 bases, with 16 bases between. Germline CDR1 is KGHSH and CDR2 is LQKENI. The CDR3 consists of 15 residues. CDR3 sequence: CASSLRERVGSPLHF. The CDR3 DNA is TGTGCCAGCTCACTTCGGGAGAGGGTCGGTTCACCCCTCCACTTT.

This sequence joins TRBV6-1 and TRBJ2-7; TRBD1 matches at 9 bases. This CDR3 has 15 amino acids. J gave up 4 bases and V 6 bases, and 10 bases lay outside the gene matches. Germline CDR1 reads MNHNS; CDR2 reads SASEGT. This CDR3 reads CASRPTGGAKYEQYF. CDR3 bases: TGTGCCAGCAGACCTACAGGGGGCGCGAAGTACGAGCAGTACTTC.

This clonotype showed up many times. The gene calls are TRBV11-1 and TRBJ1-1, with D unresolved. CDR1 and CDR2 (germline): SGHAT, FQDESV (reference sequence). This CDR3 has 15 residues. Trimming left V 5 bases short and J 11 bases short, with 24 bases between. CDR3 nucleotides: TGTGCCAGCAGCCTAGGACGGCTTTCAGGTCGCCCGGCTTTCTTT. Translation gives CASSLGRLSGRPAFF.

This clonotype was observed a handful of times. This chain connects TRBV20-1 to TRBJ2-1; TRBD2 matches 9 bases. From germline, CDR1 is DFQATT and CDR2 SNEGSKA (reference sequence). The CDR3 sequence is 14 residues long. V lost 6 bases and J lost 4; bases outside the gene matches: 7. The CDR3 DNA reads as TGCAGTGCCGTATCTAGCGGGAAATACAATGAGCAGTTCTTC. The encoded protein is CSAVSSGKYNEQFF.

This clonotype came up a few times. The chain employs TRBV6-1 and TRBJ2-1; unclear D gene. The CDR3 runs to 11 residues. Per the germline V gene, CDR1 is MNHNS and CDR2 is SASEGT. The V gene lost 5 bases and the J gene lost 9 bases, with 8 bases spanning the gap. CDR3 DNA sequence: TGTGCCAGCAGTCAGGACGGTGAGCAGTTCTTC. Protein product: CASSQDGEQFF.

This clonotype was observed a few times. The V call is TRBV28, the J call TRBJ2-2, with D perhaps matching TRBD1 (5 bases). The CDR3 has 15 amino acids. Germline V gene lookup returns CDR1 MDHEN and CDR2 SYDVKM. Trimming took 2 bases from V and 6 from J, leaving 13 bases between them. The CDR3 loop reads CASSLKGEIAGELFF. For the CDR3, the DNA is TGTGCCAGCAGTTTAAAAGGGGAAATCGCCGGGGAGCTGTTTTTT.

The chain combines TRBV6-2 or TRBV6-3 with TRBJ1-1; D gene unclear. Trimming stripped 2 bases from V and 3 bases from J, with 16 bases between. CDR1 is MNHEY and CDR2 is SVGEGT in the germline V gene. The CDR3 has 16 residues. The CDR3 DNA is TGTGCCAGCAGTTACCCTCCCGGCCGGAGGGACACTGAAGCTTTCTTT. Translating gives CASSYPPGRRDTEAFF.

The table lists this clonotype with a few counts. The chain employs TRBV7-2 and TRBJ1-5; 8 bases fit TRBD1. The CDR3 is 16 residues long. After removal of 4 bases from V and 5 bases from J, the junction contained 10 bases not matched to a gene. The V gene's germline CDR1 is SGHTA and CDR2 FQGNSA. DNA for the CDR3: TGTGCCAGCAGCTCTGGGACAGGTCGTATCGATCAGCCCCAGCATTTT. Protein sequence: CASSSGTGRIDQPQHF.

In this sample, this clonotype turned up many times. This sequence joins TRBV12-3 or TRBV12-4 and TRBJ1-5; possible D gene TRBD1, 5 bases. This CDR3 spans 14 amino acids. Trimming shortened V by 3 bases and J by 2 bases, and 8 bases separated the two germline ends. CDR3 sequence (DNA): TGTGCCAGCAGTTTTAGGGGAGGCAATCAGCCCCAGCATTTT. Translated: CASSFRGGNQPQHF.

This clonotype was detected many times. The chain joins TRBV20-1 to TRBJ1-6, with 7 bases identical to TRBD1. The CDR3 contains 13 residues. Germline V gene sequence: CDR1 DFQATT, CDR2 SNEGSKA (reference sequence). Germline trimming cut 5 bases from V and 9 bases from J; bases unmatched to any gene: 7. DNA of the CDR3: TGCAGTGCTGACAGGGCCCAGGGTTCACCCCTCCACTTT. Residues: CSADRAQGSPLHF.

This clonotype was seen only a few times. This chain connects TRBV5-1 to TRBJ1-1; TRBD1 matches 7 bases. Trimming removed 4 bases from V and 1 base from J; junction bases left unmatched: 4. Germline values: CDR1 SGHRS, CDR2 YFSETQ. This CDR3 region has 14 residues. CDR3 loop: CASSMTGPNTEAFF. The CDR3 DNA is TGCGCCAGCAGCATGACAGGGCCGAACACTGAAGCTTTCTTT.

The J gene is TRBJ2-2, the V gene TRBV3-1, with 8 nucleotides matching TRBD1. The CDR3 sequence is 15 residues long. Germline V CDR1 and CDR2: LGHDT, YNNKEL (reference sequence). V trimming: 2 bases; J trimming: 6 bases; junction bases outside the gene matches: 5. The CDR3 spells CASSQMDRDSGELFF. The CDR3 nucleotides are TGTGCCAGCAGCCAAATGGACAGGGACTCCGGGGAGCTGTTTTTT. Supplemented by reference TRBV3-1 and TRBJ2-2, the full variable domain reads DTAVSQTPKYLVTQMGNDKSIKCEQNLGHDTMYWYKQDSKKFLKIMFSYNNKELIINETVPNRFSPKSPDKAHLNLHINSLELGDSAVYFCASSQMDRDSGELFFGEGSRLTVL.

The chain links TRBV27 to TRBJ2-2; the D gene is possibly TRBD2 (6 bases). V lost 7 bases, J lost 5 bases, and 14 bases lay in between. From germline, CDR1 is MNHEY and CDR2 SMNVEV (reference sequence). The CDR3 totals 14 residues. Written as DNA, the CDR3 is TGTGCCAGCAAATATAGCGGCCCTACCGGGGAGCTGTTTTTT. Encoded protein: CASKYSGPTGELFF.

The table lists this clonotype with many counts. One end of the junction varies from germline; a read error may be responsible. The rearrangement uses TRBV12-3 or TRBV12-4 and TRBJ2-1; 11 positions match TRBD2. The CDR3 has 20 amino acids. The CDR3 coding sequence is TGTGCCAGCAGCTTAGGTAGCACAGCCGCGTCCCTAGCGGGAGGCAATGAGCAGTTCTTC. Residues: CASSLGSTAASLAGGNEQFF.

This clonotype was counted at least ten times. The rearrangement uses TRBV5-1 and TRBJ2-6; 10 nucleotides align to TRBD1. Trimming cost V 4 bases and J 2 bases; bases outside gene matches: 6. Germline CDR1 and CDR2: SGHRS and YFSETQ. The CDR3 runs 17 residues. The CDR3 DNA reads as TGCGCCAGCAGCGGCTGGGACAGGGGTACTGGGGCCAACGTCCTGACTTTC. Encoded protein: CASSGWDRGTGANVLTF.

This clonotype was observed many times. The chain couples TRBV6-1 to TRBJ2-1; 8 bases match TRBD1. Germline CDR1 reads MNHNS; CDR2 reads SASEGT. The length of the CDR3 is 15 residues. V trimming: 8 bases; J trimming: 5 bases; junction bases outside the gene matches: 11. CDR3 sequence (DNA): TGTGCCAGCCTAAGACAGGGGCAGCTACACAATGAGCAGTTCTTC. Translating gives CASLRQGQLHNEQFF.

This clonotype turned up a few times. This chain connects TRBV7-2 to TRBJ2-6; the D gene is possibly TRBD1 (6 bases). The CDR3 extends over 17 amino acids. Germline-derived CDR1 and CDR2 are SGHTA and FQGNSA. V was pared by 5 bases and J by 0 bases, with 14 bases between. The CDR3 sequence: CASSLGQLRSGANVLTF. CDR3 sequence (DNA): TGTGCCAGCAGCCTTGGACAGCTCCGCTCTGGGGCCAACGTCCTGACTTTC. Drawing the rest from reference TRBV7-2 and TRBJ2-6, the complete variable domain is GAGVSQSPSNKVTEKGKDVELRCDPISGHTALYWYRQSLGQGLEFLIYFQGNSAPDKSGLPSDRFSAERTGGSVSTLTIQRTQQEDSAVYLCASSLGQLRSGANVLTFGAGSRLTVL.

A note on this clonotype: This could be a read error, since a much larger clone is one nucleotide away. The chain combines TRBV7-2 with TRBJ2-7, with TRBD1 identical over 9 bases. The CDR3 is made up of 15 amino acids. From germline, CDR1 is SGHTA and CDR2 FQGNSA. CDR3: CASSLAPGQGYGQYF. CDR3 nucleotides: TGTGCCAGCAGCTTAGCGCCGGGACAGGGCTACGGGCAGTACTTC.

This clonotype occurred many times. The V gene is TRBV18, the J gene TRBJ2-3; 14 positions match TRBD2. The trim removed 7 bases at V and 2 bases at J, leaving 2 bases unmatched. Germline CDR1 KGHSH, CDR2 LQKENI. CDR3 length equals 15 residues. The CDR3 is CASWTSGGNTDTQYF. The CDR3 DNA reads as TGTGCCAGCTGGACTAGCGGGGGGAACACAGATACGCAGTATTTT.

This clonotype was seen more than once but under ten times. The rearrangement links TRBV10-3 to TRBJ2-3; perhaps TRBD2 as D (5 bases). The CDR3 is made up of 16 amino acids. Trimming cost V 5 bases and J 5 bases, with 20 bases left between them. Germline-derived CDR1 and CDR2 are ENHRY and SYGVKD. Written as DNA, the CDR3 is TGTGCCATCAGTCTACCTCCGGGCCCTGGAGGAGATACGCAGTATTTT. Its protein product is CAISLPPGPGGDTQYF.